This record concerns one T cell receptor (beta chain) sequence. This record belongs to a study of control samples from healthy donors and cancer patients. Trimming left V 0 bases short and J 4 bases short, with 8 bases between. This CDR3 comprises 14 residues. Germline V CDR1 and CDR2: LGHNA, YSLEER. The assay was immunoSEQ multiplex PCR, and TCRdb's table has in-frame clones only and misses some. The data contain around 19,000 clones, about 85% of them seen just once; the ten biggest clones take up 25% to 30%. This clonotype originated in a woman aged 65 to 85 with lung cancer. The chain uses TRBV4-3 and TRBJ2-3; D is uncertain. Material: PBMCs. The DNA for the CDR3 is TGCGCCAGCAGCCAAGATCGAGAGGCAGATACGCAGTATTTT. This translates into CASSQDREADTQYF.